This T cell receptor (beta chain) was profiled in a study of CD8 T cells in Susac syndrome. An amount of RNA that ranged from roughly 0.45 to 1 ug was reverse transcribed with random hexamers. TCR beta CDR3 was amplified by immunoSEQ covering 54 Vbeta and 13 Jbeta. TCRdb reprocessed the immunoSEQ multiplex PCR reads via MiXCR and lists one record per CDR3 protein. The sample includes fewer than 250,000 distinct CDR3 sequences, about 93% of them seen just once. Trimming cost V 11 bases and J 7 bases, with 15 bases left between them. The CDR3 is 12 amino acids. This sequence was found in a human donor in good health. This chain uses TRBV12-3 or TRBV12-4 with TRBJ2-1; TRBD1 is a possible D gene (6 bases). The sequenced sample consisted of CD4+ T cells from PBMCs. CDR3 loop: CASLGQINEQFF. The CDR3 region has the DNA TGTGCCTCCCTCGGACAGATTAATGAGCAGTTCTTC.